The rows below give T cell receptor beta chains drawn from one sample of a study of blood T cell repertoires in COVID-19. Using immunoSEQ multiplex PCR, the repertoire was profiled, and TCRdb retains in-frame clones only, with some absent. The sample consists of about 130,000 clones, just under 85% of them appearing once. Specimen: peripheral blood. These receptors were collected from a woman aged 80 or over with acute or convalescent COVID-19. Both conserved end residues are part of each CDR3. Fields, in order: V gene, clone size, J gene, D gene, CDR3 protein, CDR3 DNA. The D gene is left open where the match is weak. Not all rows give a size; the values are once, few, many and, for expanded clones, a class.

>TRBV6-5|-|TRBJ1-3|-
CASSSRDSGNTIYF
TGTGCCAGCAGTTCACGGGACTCTGGAAACACCATATATTTT
>TRBV19|once|TRBJ2-1|TRBD1
CASSSRDRGQYNEQFF
TGTGCCAGTAGTAGCCGGGACAGGGGACAATACAATGAGCAGTTCTTC
>TRBV14|-|TRBJ1-2|TRBD1
CASTPGTGSNYGYTF
TGTGCCAGCACCCCCGGGACAGGGAGTAACTATGGCTACACCTTC
>TRBV18|-|TRBJ1-6|TRBD1
CASSPPQGAFYNSPLHF
TGTGCCAGCTCACCACCCCAGGGGGCTTTCTATAATTCACCCCTCCACTTT
>TRBV3-1/TRBV3-2|-|TRBJ1-2|TRBD1
CASSHGQGDGYTF
TGTGCCAGCAGCCACGGACAGGGAGATGGCTACACCTTC
>TRBV4-2|-|TRBJ1-4|TRBD1
CASSPGTANEKLFF
TGTGCCAGCAGCCCTGGGACAGCAAATGAAAAACTGTTTTTT
>TRBV12-3/TRBV12-4|-|TRBJ1-1|TRBD1
CASSPDRGAFF
TGTGCCAGCAGCCCGGACAGGGGGGCTTTCTTT
>TRBV5-4|-|TRBJ2-2|-
CASSPGVTGELFF
TGTGCCAGCAGCCCGGGAGTCACCGGGGAGCTGTTTTTT
>TRBV11-3|few|TRBJ1-2|-
CASSSGAGYTF
TGTGCCAGCAGCTCGGGTGCTGGCTACACCTTC
>TRBV5-1|-|TRBJ2-3|TRBD1
CASSLGDSNADTQYF
TGCGCCAGCAGCTTGGGGGACAGCAACGCAGATACGCAGTATTTT
>TRBV5-1|-|TRBJ1-2|-
CASRLYISEDTLYGYTF
TGCGCCAGCAGACTCTACATATCCGAAGACACATTATATGGCTACACCTTC
>TRBV6-1|-|TRBJ1-5|-
CASSDWVQGNQPQHF
TGTGCCAGCAGTGATTGGGTCCAGGGCAATCAGCCCCAGCATTTT
>TRBV7-3|-|TRBJ2-2|-
CASSSGGGYGELFF
TGTGCCAGCAGCTCTGGTGGAGGGTATGGGGAGCTGTTTTTT
>TRBV4-3|-|TRBJ1-2|TRBD1
CASSDGQGNGYTF
TGCGCCAGCAGTGATGGACAGGGGAATGGCTACACCTTC
>TRBV11-1|-|TRBJ2-7|-
CASSFTGSSYEQYF
TGTGCCAGCAGCTTTACAGGGAGCTCCTACGAGCAGTACTTC
>TRBV4-3|-|TRBJ2-3|-
CASSQTARGYTDTQYF
TGCGCCAGCAGCCAAACAGCGCGGGGATACACAGATACGCAGTATTTT
>TRBV7-2|-|TRBJ1-1|-
CASSPWGSLNTEAFF
TGTGCCAGCAGCCCATGGGGCTCCTTGAACACTGAAGCTTTCTTT
>TRBV18|-|TRBJ1-1|-
CASSRYREYTEAFF
TGTGCCAGCTCACGGTACAGGGAGTACACTGAAGCTTTCTTT
>TRBV5-5|-|TRBJ1-4|-
CASSVAGEKLFF
TGTGCCAGCAGCGTCGCAGGGGAAAAACTGTTTTTT
>TRBV9|-|TRBJ1-3|TRBD1
CASSVTGGRGTGNTIYF
TGTGCCAGCAGCGTCACAGGGGGGCGAGGGACTGGAAACACCATATATTTT
>TRBV6-1|-|TRBJ2-1|-
CASSLLEVSYNEQFF
TGTGCCAGCAGCCTACTCGAGGTCTCCTACAATGAGCAGTTCTTC
>TRBV4-1|-|TRBJ1-6|-
CASSQDLSTRGNSPLHF
TGCGCCAGCAGCCAAGATTTGTCAACCAGGGGTAATTCACCCCTCCACTTT
>TRBV7-9|-|TRBJ2-6|-
CASSLEREVSGANVLTF
TGTGCCAGCAGCTTAGAGAGGGAAGTGTCCGGGGCCAACGTCCTGACTTTC
>TRBV12-5|once|TRBJ2-1|TRBD2
CASGLARLAGGRQFF
TGTGCTAGTGGTTTGGCCCGACTAGCGGGGGGGCGGCAGTTCTTC
>TRBV20-1|-|TRBJ2-5|-
CSGTNQETQYF
TGCAGTGGGACTAACCAAGAGACCCAGTACTTC
>TRBV6-6|-|TRBJ2-1|-
CASSYRGEGEQFF
TGTGCCAGCAGTTACAGGGGGGAGGGTGAGCAGTTCTTC
>TRBV2|-|TRBJ2-5|TRBD2
CASSPGATSGLETQYF
TGTGCCAGCAGCCCCGGGGCGACTAGCGGTCTGGAGACCCAGTACTTC
>TRBV6-6|-|TRBJ2-7|TRBD2
CASSQGTSGVDEQYF
TGTGCCAGCAGCCAAGGGACTAGCGGGGTGGACGAGCAGTACTTC
>TRBV5-1|once|TRBJ1-6|-
CASASSVNSPLHF
TGCGCCAGCGCCTCCTCGGTTAATTCACCCCTCCACTTT
>TRBV25-1|-|TRBJ2-7|TRBD1
CASRTGGSEQYF
TGTGCCAGCAGGACAGGGGGCAGCGAGCAGTACTTC
>TRBV5-1|-|TRBJ2-2|TRBD2
CASSLSSQGSGELFF
TGCGCCAGCAGCTTGAGCTCACAGGGTAGCGGGGAGCTATTTTTT
>TRBV5-5|-|TRBJ2-7|TRBD1
CASSWTGGTQYEQYF
TGTGCCAGCAGCTGGACAGGAGGTACCCAATACGAGCAGTACTTC
>TRBV5-4|-|TRBJ1-2|TRBD1
CASSLGQGRVYYGYTF
TGTGCCAGCAGCTTGGGACAGGGGCGGGTTTACTATGGCTACACCTTC
>TRBV7-2|-|TRBJ2-2|-
CDSGQPPGTGELFF
TGTGACAGCGGCCAACCTCCGGGGACCGGGGAGCTGTTTTTT
>TRBV6-1|-|TRBJ2-7|-
CASSEIGRSYEQYF
TGTGCCAGCAGTGAAATTGGGAGATCCTACGAGCAGTACTTC
>TRBV6-4|-|TRBJ2-7|TRBD2
CASSAVAGASYEQYF
TGTGCCAGCAGTGCGGTAGCGGGGGCCTCCTACGAGCAGTACTTC
>TRBV19|-|TRBJ1-1|-
CASTLTGGGPRVAEAFF
TGTGCCAGTACTTTGACGGGGGGCGGGCCTAGGGTCGCTGAAGCTTTCTTT
>TRBV7-3|-|TRBJ1-1|-
CASSLTAFTEAFF
TGTGCCAGCAGCTTAACTGCGTTCACTGAAGCTTTCTTT
>TRBV15|-|TRBJ2-1|-
CATSRGERYNEQFF
TGTGCCACCAGCAGAGGAGAGAGGTACAATGAGCAGTTCTTC
>TRBV19|-|TRBJ1-6|TRBD1
CASTLGQGRSPLHF
TGTGCCAGTACCCTGGGACAGGGCAGGTCACCCCTCCACTTT
>TRBV7-2|-|TRBJ1-4|TRBD1
CASSYRGEKLFF
TGTGCCAGCAGCTACAGGGGTGAAAAACTGTTTTTT
>TRBV2|once|TRBJ2-7|-
CASRVFSGSSYEQYF
TGTGCCAGCAGGGTGTTTAGCGGATCCTCCTACGAGCAGTACTTC
>TRBV7-2|few|TRBJ1-3|TRBD1
CASSPGTGALGNTIYF
TGTGCCAGCAGCCCCGGGACAGGGGCTCTTGGGAACACCATATATTTT
>TRBV5-1|once|TRBJ1-4|TRBD1
CASSFGQGNEKLFF
TGCGCCAGCAGCTTCGGACAGGGTAATGAAAAACTGTTTTTT
>TRBV4-1|-|TRBJ1-3|-
CASSQVIRSGNTIYF
TGCGCCAGCAGCCAAGTTATCCGCTCTGGAAACACCATATATTTT
>TRBV6-1|few|TRBJ2-7|-
CASSDRAPYEQYF
TGTGCCAGCAGTGACAGGGCCCCCTACGAGCAGTACTTC
>TRBV7-2|-|TRBJ1-2|TRBD1
CASSRDRGRTNYGYTF
TGTGCCAGCAGCCGGGACAGGGGGCGAACTAACTATGGCTACACCTTC
>TRBV2|-|TRBJ1-2|TRBD1
CASPGQRDRGYGYTF
TGTGCCAGTCCGGGGCAGCGCGACAGGGGGTATGGCTACACCTTC
>TRBV9|once|TRBJ1-1|-
CASSVEDSAEAFF
TGTGCCAGCAGCGTAGAAGACAGTGCTGAAGCTTTCTTT
>TRBV18|-|TRBJ2-7|TRBD1
CASSPLSGTGVYEQYF
TGTGCCAGCTCACCCCTTTCCGGGACAGGGGTCTACGAGCAGTACTTC
>TRBV19|-|TRBJ2-5|TRBD2
CASGLAGAYHQQETQYF
TGTGCCAGCGGACTAGCGGGGGCGTACCATCAACAAGAGACCCAGTACTTC
>TRBV2|-|TRBJ1-1|TRBD1
CASSRQTGGTEAFF
TGTGCCAGCAGCCGCCAGACAGGGGGCACTGAAGCTTTCTTT
>TRBV6-1|-|TRBJ1-2|-
CASSDDRFGYTF
TGTGCCAGCAGTGACGACAGGTTTGGCTACACCTTC
>TRBV24-1|-|TRBJ2-1|TRBD1
CATSDTNRGWFF
TGTGCCACCAGTGACACCAACAGGGGGTGGTTCTTC
>TRBV6-4|-|TRBJ2-5|-
CASSAGGETQYF
TGTGCCAGCAGCGCAGGGGGGGAGACCCAGTACTTC
>TRBV7-3|once|TRBJ1-6|-
CASSSSQYSPLHF
TGTGCCAGCAGCTCCTCACAGTATTCACCCCTCCACTTT
>TRBV18|-|TRBJ1-1|-
CASSSGGMNTEAFF
TGTGCCAGCTCATCTGGCGGTATGAACACTGAAGCTTTCTTT
>TRBV18|-|TRBJ1-1|-
CASSPAGDTEAFF
TGTGCCAGCTCCCCGGCGGGGGACACTGAAGCTTTCTTT
>TRBV5-4|-|TRBJ2-5|TRBD2
CASSRLAGGLETQYF
TGTGCCAGCTCCAGGCTAGCGGGGGGTTTGGAGACCCAGTACTTC